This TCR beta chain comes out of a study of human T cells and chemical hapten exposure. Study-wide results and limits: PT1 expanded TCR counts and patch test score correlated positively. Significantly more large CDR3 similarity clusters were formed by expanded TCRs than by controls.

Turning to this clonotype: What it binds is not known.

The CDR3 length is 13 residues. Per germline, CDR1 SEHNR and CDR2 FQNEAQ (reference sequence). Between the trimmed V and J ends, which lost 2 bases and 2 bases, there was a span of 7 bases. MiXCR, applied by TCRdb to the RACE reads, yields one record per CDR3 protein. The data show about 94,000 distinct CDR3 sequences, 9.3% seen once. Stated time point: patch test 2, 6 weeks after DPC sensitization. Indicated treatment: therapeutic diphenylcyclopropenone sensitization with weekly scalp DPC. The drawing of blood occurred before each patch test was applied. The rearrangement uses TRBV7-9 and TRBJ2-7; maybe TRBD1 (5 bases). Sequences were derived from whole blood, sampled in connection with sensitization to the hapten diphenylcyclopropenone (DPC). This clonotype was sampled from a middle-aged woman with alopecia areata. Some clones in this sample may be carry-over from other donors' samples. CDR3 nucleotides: TGTGCCAGCAGCTTACCAGGGCCCTACGAGCAGTACTTC. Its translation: CASSLPGPYEQYF.